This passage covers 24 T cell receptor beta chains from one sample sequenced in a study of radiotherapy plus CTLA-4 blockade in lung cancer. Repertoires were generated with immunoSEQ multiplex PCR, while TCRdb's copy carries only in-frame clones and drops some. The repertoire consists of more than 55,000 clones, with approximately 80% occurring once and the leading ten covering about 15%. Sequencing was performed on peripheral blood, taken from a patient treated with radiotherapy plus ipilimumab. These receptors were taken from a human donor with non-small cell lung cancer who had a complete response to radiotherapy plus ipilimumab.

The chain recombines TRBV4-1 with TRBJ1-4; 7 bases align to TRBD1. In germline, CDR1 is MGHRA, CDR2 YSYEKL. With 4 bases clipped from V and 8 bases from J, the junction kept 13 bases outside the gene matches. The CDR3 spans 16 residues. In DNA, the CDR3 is TGCGCCAGCAGCCTAAGTAAGGTCCAGGGGGGAGAAAAACTGTTTTTT. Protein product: CASSLSKVQGGEKLFF.

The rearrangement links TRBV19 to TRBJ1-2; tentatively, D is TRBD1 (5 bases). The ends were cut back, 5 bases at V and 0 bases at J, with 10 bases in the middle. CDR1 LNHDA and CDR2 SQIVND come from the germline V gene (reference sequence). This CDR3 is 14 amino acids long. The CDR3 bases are TGTGCCAGTAGTGGCCCGGGGGCTAACTATGGCTACACCTTC. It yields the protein CASSGPGANYGYTF.

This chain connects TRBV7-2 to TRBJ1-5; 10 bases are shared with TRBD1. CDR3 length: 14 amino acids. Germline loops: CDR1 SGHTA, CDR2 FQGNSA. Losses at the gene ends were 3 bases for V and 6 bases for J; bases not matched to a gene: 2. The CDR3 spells CASSLDRGFQPQHF. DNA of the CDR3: TGTGCCAGCAGCTTGGACAGGGGGTTTCAGCCCCAGCATTTT.

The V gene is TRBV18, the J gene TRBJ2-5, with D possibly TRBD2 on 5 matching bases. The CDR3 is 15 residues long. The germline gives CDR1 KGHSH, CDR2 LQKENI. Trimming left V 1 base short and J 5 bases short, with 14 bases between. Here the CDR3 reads CASSPQSLAVETQYF. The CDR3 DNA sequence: TGTGCCAGCTCACCACAGAGTCTAGCCGTGGAGACCCAGTACTTC.

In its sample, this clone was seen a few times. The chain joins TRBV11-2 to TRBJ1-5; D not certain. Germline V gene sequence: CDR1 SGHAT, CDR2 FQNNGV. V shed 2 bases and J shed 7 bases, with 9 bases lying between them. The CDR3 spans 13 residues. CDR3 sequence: CASSLSFSQPQHF. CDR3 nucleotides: TGTGCCAGCAGCTTAAGCTTTTCGCAGCCCCAGCATTTT.

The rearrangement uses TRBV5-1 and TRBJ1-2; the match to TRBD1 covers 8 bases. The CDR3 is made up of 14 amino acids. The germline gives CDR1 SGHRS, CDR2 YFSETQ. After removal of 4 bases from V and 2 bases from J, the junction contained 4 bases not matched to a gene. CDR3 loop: CASSPWTGNYGYTF. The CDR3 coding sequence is TGCGCCAGCAGCCCTTGGACAGGGAACTATGGCTACACCTTC.

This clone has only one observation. The CDR3 DNA reads TGCGCCAGCAGTGATTTGACACCGAACACTGAAGCTTTCTTT. Amino acid sequence: CASSDLTPNTEAFF. The rearrangement joins TRBV10-2 to TRBJ1-1, with unresolved D. This CDR3 contains 14 residues. The germline CDR1 and CDR2 sequences are WSHSY and SAAADI. V was cut by 3 bases and J by 1 base, with 9 bases left in between.

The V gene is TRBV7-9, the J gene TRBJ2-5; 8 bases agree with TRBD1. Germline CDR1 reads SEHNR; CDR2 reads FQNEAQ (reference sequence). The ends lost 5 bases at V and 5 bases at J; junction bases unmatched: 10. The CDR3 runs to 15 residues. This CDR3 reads CASSPPGRGHETQYF. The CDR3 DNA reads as TGTGCCAGCAGCCCCCCCGGCAGGGGGCACGAGACCCAGTACTTC.

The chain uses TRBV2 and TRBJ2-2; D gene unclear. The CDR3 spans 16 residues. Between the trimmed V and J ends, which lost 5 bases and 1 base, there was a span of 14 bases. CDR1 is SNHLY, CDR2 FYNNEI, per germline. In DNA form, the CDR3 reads TGTGCCAGCAGTCCCCGAGTAGCCGGGAACACCGGGGAGCTGTTTTTT. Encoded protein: CASSPRVAGNTGELFF.

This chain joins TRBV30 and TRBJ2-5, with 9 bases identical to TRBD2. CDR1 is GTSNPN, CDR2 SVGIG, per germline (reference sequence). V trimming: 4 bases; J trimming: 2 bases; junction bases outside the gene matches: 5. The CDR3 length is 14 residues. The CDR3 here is CAWMRGGGQETQYF. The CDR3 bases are TGTGCCTGGATGCGCGGGGGGGGTCAAGAGACCCAGTACTTC.

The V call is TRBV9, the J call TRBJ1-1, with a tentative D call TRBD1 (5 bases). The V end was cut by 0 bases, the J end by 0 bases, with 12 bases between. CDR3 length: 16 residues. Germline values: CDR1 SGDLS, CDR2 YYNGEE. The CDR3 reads CASSVEAQALNTEAFF. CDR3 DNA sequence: TGTGCCAGCAGCGTAGAGGCACAGGCTCTGAACACTGAAGCTTTCTTT.

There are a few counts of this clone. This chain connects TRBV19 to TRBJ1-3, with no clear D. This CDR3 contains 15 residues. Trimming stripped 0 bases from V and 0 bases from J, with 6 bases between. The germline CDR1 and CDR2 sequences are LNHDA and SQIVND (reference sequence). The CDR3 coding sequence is TGTGCCAGTAGTATAGATCTGAGCTCTGGAAACACCATATATTTT. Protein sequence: CASSIDLSSGNTIYF.

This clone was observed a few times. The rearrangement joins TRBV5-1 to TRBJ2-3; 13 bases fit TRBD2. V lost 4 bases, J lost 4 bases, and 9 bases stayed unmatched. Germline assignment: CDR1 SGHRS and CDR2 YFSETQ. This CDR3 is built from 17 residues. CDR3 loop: CASSKSGTSGTSDTQYF. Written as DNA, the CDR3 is TGCGCCAGCAGCAAATCCGGGACTAGCGGGACCTCAGATACGCAGTATTTT.

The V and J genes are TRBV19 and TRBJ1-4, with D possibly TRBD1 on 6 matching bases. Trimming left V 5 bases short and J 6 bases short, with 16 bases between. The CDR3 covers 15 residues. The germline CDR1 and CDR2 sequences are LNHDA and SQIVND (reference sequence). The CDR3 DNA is TGTGCCAGTAGTCGCCCAGGGGAGGGAGATGAAAAACTGTTTTTT. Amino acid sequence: CASSRPGEGDEKLFF.

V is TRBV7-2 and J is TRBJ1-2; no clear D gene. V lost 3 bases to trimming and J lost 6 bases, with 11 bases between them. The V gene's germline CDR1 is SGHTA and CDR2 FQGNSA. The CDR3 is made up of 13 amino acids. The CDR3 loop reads CASSFDMLNGYTF. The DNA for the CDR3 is TGTGCCAGCAGCTTCGACATGTTAAATGGCTACACCTTC.

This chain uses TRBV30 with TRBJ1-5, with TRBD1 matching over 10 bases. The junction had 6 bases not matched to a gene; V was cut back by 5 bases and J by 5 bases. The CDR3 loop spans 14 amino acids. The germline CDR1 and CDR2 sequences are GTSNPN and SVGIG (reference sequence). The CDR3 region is CAWGQGEDDQPQHF. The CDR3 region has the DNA TGTGCCTGGGGACAGGGGGAGGACGATCAGCCCCAGCATTTT.

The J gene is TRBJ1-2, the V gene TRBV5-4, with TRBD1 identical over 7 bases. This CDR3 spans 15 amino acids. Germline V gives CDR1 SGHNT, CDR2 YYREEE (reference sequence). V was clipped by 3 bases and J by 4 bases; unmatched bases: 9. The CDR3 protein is CASSSAYRGSYGYTF. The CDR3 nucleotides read TGTGCCAGCAGCTCAGCCTACAGGGGATCCTATGGCTACACCTTC.

The CDR3 DNA sequence: TGTGCCATCAGTGCCGGACAGGGGGCGACCTACGAGCAGTACGTC. Amino acids: CAISAGQGATYEQYV. This rearrangement joins TRBV10-3 to TRBJ2-7, with 11 positions matching TRBD1. V gave up 4 bases and J gave up 2 bases; unmatched junction bases: 4. Germline V gene data show CDR1 as ENHRY and CDR2 as SYGVKD. The CDR3 loop spans 15 amino acids.

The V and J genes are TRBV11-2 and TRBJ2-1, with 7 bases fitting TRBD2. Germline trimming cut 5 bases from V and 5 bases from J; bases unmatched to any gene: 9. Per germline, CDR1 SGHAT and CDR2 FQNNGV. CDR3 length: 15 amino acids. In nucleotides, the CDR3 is TGTGCCAGCAGCCAGGTGGCGGGAGAACACAATGAGCAGTTCTTC. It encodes CASSQVAGEHNEQFF.

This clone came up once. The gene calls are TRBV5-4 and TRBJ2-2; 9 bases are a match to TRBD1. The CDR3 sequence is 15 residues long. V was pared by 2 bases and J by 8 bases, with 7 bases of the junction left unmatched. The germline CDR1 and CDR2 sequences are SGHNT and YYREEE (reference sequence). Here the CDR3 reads CASSLQGARAGELFF. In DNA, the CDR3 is TGTGCCAGCAGCTTACAGGGGGCGCGGGCTGGGGAGCTGTTTTTT.

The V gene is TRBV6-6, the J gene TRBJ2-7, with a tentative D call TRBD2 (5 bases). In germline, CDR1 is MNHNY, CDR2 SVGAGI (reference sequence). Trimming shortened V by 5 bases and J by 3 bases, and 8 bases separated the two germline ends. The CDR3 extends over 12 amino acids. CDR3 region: CASSLGLYEQYV. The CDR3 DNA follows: TGTGCCAGCAGTCTTGGACTCTACGAGCAGTACGTC.

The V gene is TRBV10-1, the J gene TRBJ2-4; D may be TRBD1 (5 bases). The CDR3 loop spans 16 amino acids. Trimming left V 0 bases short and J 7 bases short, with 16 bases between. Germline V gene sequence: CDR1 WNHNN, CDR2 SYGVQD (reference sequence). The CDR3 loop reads CASSESNPAGRNIQYF. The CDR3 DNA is TGCGCCAGCAGTGAGTCTAACCCAGCAGGGCGGAACATTCAGTACTTC.

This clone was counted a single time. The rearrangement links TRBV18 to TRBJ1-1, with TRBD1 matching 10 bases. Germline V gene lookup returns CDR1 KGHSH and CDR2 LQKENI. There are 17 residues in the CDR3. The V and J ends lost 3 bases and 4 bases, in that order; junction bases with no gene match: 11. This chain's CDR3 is CASSPTGTGESSTEAFF. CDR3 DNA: TGTGCCAGCTCACCGACCGGGACAGGGGAAAGTAGCACTGAAGCTTTCTTT.

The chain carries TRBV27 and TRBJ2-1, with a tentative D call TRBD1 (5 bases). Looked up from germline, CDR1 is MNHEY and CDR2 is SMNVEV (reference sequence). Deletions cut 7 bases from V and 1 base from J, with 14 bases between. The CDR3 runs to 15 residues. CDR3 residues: CASKGVAQSYNEQFF. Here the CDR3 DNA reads TGTGCCAGCAAAGGGGTAGCTCAATCCTACAATGAGCAGTTCTTC.